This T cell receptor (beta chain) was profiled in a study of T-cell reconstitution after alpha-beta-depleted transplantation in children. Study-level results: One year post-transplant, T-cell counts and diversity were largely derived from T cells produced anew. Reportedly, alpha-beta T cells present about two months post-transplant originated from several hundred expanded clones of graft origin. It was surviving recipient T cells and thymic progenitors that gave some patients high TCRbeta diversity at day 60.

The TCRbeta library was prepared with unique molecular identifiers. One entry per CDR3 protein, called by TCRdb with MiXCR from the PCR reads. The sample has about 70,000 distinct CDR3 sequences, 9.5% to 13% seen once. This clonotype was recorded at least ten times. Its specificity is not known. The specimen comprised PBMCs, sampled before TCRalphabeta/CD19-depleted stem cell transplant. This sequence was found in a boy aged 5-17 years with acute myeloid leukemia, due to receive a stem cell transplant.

The CDR3 DNA is TGTGCCAGCAGCCCCGGGCAGATCTCCTACAATGAGCAGTTCTTC. Protein product: CASSPGQISYNEQFF. The chain has TRBV7-6 and TRBJ2-1, with unresolved D. Trimming took off 5 bases at V and 0 bases at J, with 11 bases between the two ends. The CDR3 loop spans 15 amino acids. The V gene's germline CDR1 is SGHVS and CDR2 FNYEAQ.